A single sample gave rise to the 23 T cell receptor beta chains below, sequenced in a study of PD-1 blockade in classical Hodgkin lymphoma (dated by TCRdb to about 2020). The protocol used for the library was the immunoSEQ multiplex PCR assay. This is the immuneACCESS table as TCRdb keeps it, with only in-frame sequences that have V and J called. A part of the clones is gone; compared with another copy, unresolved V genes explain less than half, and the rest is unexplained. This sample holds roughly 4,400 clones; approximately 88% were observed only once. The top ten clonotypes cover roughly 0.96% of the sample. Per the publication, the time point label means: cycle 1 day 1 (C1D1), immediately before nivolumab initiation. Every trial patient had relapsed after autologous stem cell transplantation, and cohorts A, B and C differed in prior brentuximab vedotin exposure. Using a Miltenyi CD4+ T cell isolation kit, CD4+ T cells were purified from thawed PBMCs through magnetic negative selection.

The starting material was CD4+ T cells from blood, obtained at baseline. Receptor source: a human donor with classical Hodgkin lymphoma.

The CDR3 coding sequence is TGTGCCAGCAGCTTCAACAGGGGGCAAGGCACAGATACGCAGTATTTT. Amino acids: CASSFNRGQGTDTQYF. The chain combines TRBV28 with TRBJ2-3, with 9 bases matching TRBD1. Germline CDR1 reads MDHEN; CDR2 reads SYDVKM. The CDR3 is 16 amino acids. V dropped 6 bases and J dropped 1; count of bases not matched to a gene: 8.

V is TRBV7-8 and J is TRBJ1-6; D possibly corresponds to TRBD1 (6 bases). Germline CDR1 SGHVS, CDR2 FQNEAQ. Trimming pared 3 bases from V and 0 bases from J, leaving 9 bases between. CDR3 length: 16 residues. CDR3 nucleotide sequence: TGTGCCAGCAGCTTCCTGGACAGCTCCTATAATTCACCCCTCCACTTT. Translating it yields CASSFLDSSYNSPLHF. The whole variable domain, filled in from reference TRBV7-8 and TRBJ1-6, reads GAGVSQSPRYKVAKRGQDVALRCDPISGHVSLFWYQQALGQGPEFLTYFQNEAQLDKSGLPSDRFFAERPEGSVSTLKIQRTQQEDSAVYLCASSFLDSSYNSPLHFGNGTRLTVT.

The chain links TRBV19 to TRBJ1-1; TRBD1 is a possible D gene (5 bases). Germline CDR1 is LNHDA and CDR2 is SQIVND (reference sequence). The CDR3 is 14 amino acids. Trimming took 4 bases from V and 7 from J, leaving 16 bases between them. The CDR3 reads CASSSPGLGYEAFF. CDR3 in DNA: TGTGCCAGTAGTAGCCCAGGGCTTGGTTATGAAGCTTTCTTT.

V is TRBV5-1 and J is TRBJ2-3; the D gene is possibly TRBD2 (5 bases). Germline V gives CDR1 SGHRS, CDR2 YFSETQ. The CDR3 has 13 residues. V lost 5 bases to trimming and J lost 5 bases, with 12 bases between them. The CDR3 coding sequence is TGCGCCAGCAGGGAGCCCGGAGGAGATACGCAGTATTTT. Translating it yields CASREPGGDTQYF.

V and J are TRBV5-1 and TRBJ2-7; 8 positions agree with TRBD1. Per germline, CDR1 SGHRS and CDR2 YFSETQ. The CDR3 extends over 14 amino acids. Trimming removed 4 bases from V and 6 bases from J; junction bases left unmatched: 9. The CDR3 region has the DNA TGCGCCAGCAGCGAAGAGGACAGGGCGGGCGAGCAGTACTTC. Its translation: CASSEEDRAGEQYF.

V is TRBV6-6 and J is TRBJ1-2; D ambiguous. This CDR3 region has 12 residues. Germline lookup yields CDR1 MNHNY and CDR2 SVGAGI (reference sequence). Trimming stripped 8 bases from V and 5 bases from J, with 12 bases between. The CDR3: CASVGGEYGYTF. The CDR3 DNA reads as TGTGCCAGCGTCGGCGGAGAATATGGCTACACCTTC.

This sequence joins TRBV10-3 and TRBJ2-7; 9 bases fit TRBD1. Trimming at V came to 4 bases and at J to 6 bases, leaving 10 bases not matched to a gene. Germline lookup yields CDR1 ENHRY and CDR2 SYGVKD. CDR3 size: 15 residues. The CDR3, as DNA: TGTGCCATCAGTGGTGAGGGACAGGGATGGGGCGAGCAGTACTTC. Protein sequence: CAISGEGQGWGEQYF.

DNA for the CDR3: TGTGCCAGCAGTACGGACCCGCGACGGCAAGAGACCCAGTACTTC. Translation gives CASSTDPRRQETQYF. The chain couples TRBV6-5 to TRBJ2-5, with D uncertain. CDR1 MNHEY and CDR2 SVGAGI come from the germline V gene. V was pared by 5 bases and J by 2 bases, with 15 bases between. There are 15 residues in the CDR3.

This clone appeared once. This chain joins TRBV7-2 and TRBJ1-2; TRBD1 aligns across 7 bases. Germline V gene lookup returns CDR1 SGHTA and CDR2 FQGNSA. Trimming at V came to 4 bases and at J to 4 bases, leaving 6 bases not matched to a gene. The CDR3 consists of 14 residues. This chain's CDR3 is CASSYDRAGYGYTF. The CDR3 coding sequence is TGTGCCAGCAGCTATGACAGGGCCGGCTATGGCTACACCTTC.

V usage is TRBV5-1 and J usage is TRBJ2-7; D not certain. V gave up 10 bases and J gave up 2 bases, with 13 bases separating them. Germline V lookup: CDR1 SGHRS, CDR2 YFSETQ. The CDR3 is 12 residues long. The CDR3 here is CACRLDAYEQYF. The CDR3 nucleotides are TGCGCCTGTCGCTTGGATGCCTACGAGCAGTACTTC.

CDR3 nucleotide sequence: TGCGCCAGCAGCTTGGGATTTGGGGGGAACACTGAAGCTTTCTTT. It encodes CASSLGFGGNTEAFF. The chain joins TRBV5-1 to TRBJ1-1; D might be TRBD1 (5 bases). V lost 0 bases to trimming and J lost 1 base, with 10 bases between them. This CDR3 region has 15 residues. Looked up from germline, CDR1 is SGHRS and CDR2 is YFSETQ. The complete variable domain, with remaining parts taken from reference TRBV5-1 and TRBJ1-1, reads KAGVTQTPRYLIKTRGQQVTLSCSPISGHRSVSWYQQTPGQGLQFLFEYFSETQRNKGNFPGRFSGRQFSNSRSEMNVSTLELGDSALYLCASSLGFGGNTEAFFGQGTRLTVV.

The CDR3 spells CASSSLLTGPTDTQYF. The CDR3 nucleotides read TGCGCCAGCAGCTCACTCCTGACAGGGCCGACAGATACGCAGTATTTT. The V gene is TRBV5-1, the J gene TRBJ2-3, with TRBD1 matching 7 bases. Per the germline V gene, CDR1 is SGHRS and CDR2 is YFSETQ. The CDR3 length is 16 residues. The trim removed 3 bases at V and 3 bases at J, leaving 10 bases unmatched.

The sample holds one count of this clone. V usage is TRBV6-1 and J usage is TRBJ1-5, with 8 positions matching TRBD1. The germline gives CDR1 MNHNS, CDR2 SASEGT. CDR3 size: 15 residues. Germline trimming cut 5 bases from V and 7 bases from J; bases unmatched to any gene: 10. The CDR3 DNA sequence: TGTGCCAGCAGTTTCGACAGGGGCTTGCGGCAGCCCCAGCATTTT. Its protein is CASSFDRGLRQPQHF.

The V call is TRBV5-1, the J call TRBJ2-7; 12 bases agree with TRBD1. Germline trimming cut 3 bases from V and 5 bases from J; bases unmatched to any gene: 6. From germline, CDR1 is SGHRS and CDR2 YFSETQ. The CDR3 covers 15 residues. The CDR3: CASSYMGQGADEQYF. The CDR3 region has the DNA TGCGCCAGCAGCTACATGGGACAGGGGGCAGACGAGCAGTACTTC.

Here the CDR3 reads CASSIDERRTDTQYF. Here the CDR3 DNA reads TGTGCCAGTAGTATAGACGAGCGTCGCACAGATACGCAGTATTTT. The rearrangement uses TRBV19 and TRBJ2-3, with unresolved D. The germline V gene encodes CDR1 LNHDA and CDR2 SQIVND (reference sequence). Trimming took off 0 bases at V and 1 base at J, with 8 bases between the two ends. The CDR3 is 15 amino acids.

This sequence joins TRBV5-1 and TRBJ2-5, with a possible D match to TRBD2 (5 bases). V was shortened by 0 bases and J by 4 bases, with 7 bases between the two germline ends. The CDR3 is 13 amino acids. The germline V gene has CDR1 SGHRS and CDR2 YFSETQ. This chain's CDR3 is CASSLVGRETQYF. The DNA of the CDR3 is TGCGCCAGCAGCTTGGTGGGGAGAGAGACCCAGTACTTC.

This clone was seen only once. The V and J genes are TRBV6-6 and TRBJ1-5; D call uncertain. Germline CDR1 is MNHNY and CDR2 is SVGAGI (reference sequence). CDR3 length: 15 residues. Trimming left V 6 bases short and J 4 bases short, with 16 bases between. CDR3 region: CASRSNREGNQPQHF. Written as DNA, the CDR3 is TGTGCCAGCAGATCAAATCGGGAGGGTAATCAGCCCCAGCATTTT.

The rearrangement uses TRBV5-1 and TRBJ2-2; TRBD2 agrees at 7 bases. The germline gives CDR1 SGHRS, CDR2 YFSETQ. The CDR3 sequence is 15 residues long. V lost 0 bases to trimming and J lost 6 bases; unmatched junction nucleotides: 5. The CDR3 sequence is CASSLALAGAGELFF. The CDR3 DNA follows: TGCGCCAGCAGCTTGGCTCTCGCGGGGGCCGGGGAGCTGTTTTTT.

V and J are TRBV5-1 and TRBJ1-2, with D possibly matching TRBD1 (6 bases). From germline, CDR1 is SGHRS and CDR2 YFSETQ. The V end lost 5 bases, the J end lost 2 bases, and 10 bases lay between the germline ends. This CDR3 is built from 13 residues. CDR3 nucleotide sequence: TGCGCCAGCAGACCTGACAGGAACTATGGCTACACCTTC. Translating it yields CASRPDRNYGYTF.

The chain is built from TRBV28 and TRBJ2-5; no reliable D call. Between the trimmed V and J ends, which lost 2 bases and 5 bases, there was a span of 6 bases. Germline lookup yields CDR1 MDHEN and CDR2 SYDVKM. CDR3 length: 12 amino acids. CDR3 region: CASSLTWETQYF. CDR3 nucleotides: TGTGCCAGCAGTTTAACTTGGGAGACCCAGTACTTC.

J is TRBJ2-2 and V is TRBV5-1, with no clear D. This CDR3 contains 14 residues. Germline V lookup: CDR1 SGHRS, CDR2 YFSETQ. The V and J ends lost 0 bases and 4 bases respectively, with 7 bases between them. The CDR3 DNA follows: TGCGCCAGCAGCTTGGTCCCAGGCACCGGGGAGCTGTTTTTT. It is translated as CASSLVPGTGELFF.

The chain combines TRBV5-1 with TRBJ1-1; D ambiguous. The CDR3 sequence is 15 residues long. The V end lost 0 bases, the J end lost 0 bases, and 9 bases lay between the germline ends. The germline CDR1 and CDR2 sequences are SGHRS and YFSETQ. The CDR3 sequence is CASSLEGSVNTEAFF. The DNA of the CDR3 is TGCGCCAGCAGCTTGGAAGGATCCGTGAACACTGAAGCTTTCTTT.

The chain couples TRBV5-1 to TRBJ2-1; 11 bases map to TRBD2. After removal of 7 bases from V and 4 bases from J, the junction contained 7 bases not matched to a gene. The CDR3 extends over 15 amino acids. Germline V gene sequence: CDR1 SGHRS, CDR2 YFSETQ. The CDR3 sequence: CASLGLAGGYNEQFF. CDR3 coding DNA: TGCGCCAGCTTGGGTCTAGCGGGGGGATACAATGAGCAGTTCTTC.